This TCR beta chain was profiled in a study of T-cell reconstitution after alpha-beta-depleted transplantation in children. Broader study findings: One year post-transplant, T-cell counts and diversity were largely derived from T cells produced anew. Some patients' high day-60 TCRbeta diversity was attributed to recipient cells surviving conditioning. Expanded graft clones, several hundred of them, were reportedly the source of alpha-beta T cells about two months after transplant.

Unique molecular identifiers were used to barcode this TCRbeta library. A single record per CDR3 protein comes from TCRdb applying MiXCR to the PCR reads. Seen here are around 130,000 distinct CDR3 sequences, 8% to 10% observed once, and the top ten hold about 25%. This clonotype occurred many times. The antigen is undetermined. The receptor comes from a girl less than two years old who had a stem cell transplant for combined immunodeficiency, so the T cells may come from the graft donor. The source was PBMCs, mostly from graft donor cells, collected 180 days after TCRalphabeta/CD19-depleted stem cell transplant.

The CDR3 DNA follows: TGCGCCAGCAGCTTCGGGGGAGGGCCCCGGGAGCAGTACTTC. Protein: CASSFGGGPREQYF. This chain uses TRBV5-1 with TRBJ2-7; 7 nucleotides agree with TRBD2. Unmatched junction bases numbered 9, after V lost 2 bases and J lost 7 bases. This CDR3 spans 14 amino acids. Looked up from germline, CDR1 is SGHRS and CDR2 is YFSETQ. Looking up the rest from reference TRBV5-1 and TRBJ2-7 gives the full variable domain: KAGVTQTPRYLIKTRGQQVTLSCSPISGHRSVSWYQQTPGQGLQFLFEYFSETQRNKGNFPGRFSGRQFSNSRSEMNVSTLELGDSALYLCASSFGGGPREQYFGPGTRLTVT.